This record covers a single T cell receptor (beta chain). Germline V gene lookup returns CDR1 SGHAT and CDR2 FQNNGV. The germline V and J ends were trimmed by 1 base and 2 bases, with 13 bases remaining between them. The CDR3 totals 16 residues. Authors' analysis steps: Nucleated cell number was recorded as an estimate derived from reference gene primer amplification. Libraries were prepared by immunoSEQ multiplex PCR; TCRdb keeps only in-frame clonotypes and omits some of them. D and trimming come from the DNA, and the V and J calls and clone size come from that table. Among a few hundred thousand clones listed, about 80% were seen once. This entry belongs to a study of blood T cell repertoires in COVID-19. The wider study: Samples taken during acute and convalescent COVID-19 were collected in the United States, Italy and Spain. PBMCs, B-cell-depleted T cells, or T cells were the source of the cDNA or gDNA that made up the material.

The sequenced material came from peripheral blood. This sequence joins TRBV11-2 and TRBJ2-3, with D tentatively TRBD1 (6 bases). The clonotype originates from a human donor with acute or convalescent COVID-19. The donor label of this sample is uncertain. The CDR3 region is CASSLGVGAITDTQYF. The CDR3 nucleotides are TGTGCCAGCAGCTTAGGGGTGGGGGCGATCACAGATACGCAGTATTTT.